These 29 T cell receptor beta chains share one sample of origin, sequenced in a study of cytomegalovirus exposure and HLA in healthy donors. Clones were read by immunoSEQ multiplex PCR, and TCRdb kept only the in-frame ones, dropping some. The repertoire includes over 120,000 clones, about 88% of them detected once, and 9% to 9.5% sits in the top ten. The sequenced sample consisted of PBMCs. The receptors were sampled from a woman aged 18-35 years in good health and CMV-seropositive.

V usage is TRBV14 and J usage is TRBJ2-7, with D unresolved. The CDR3 runs 12 residues. V lost 1 base and J 2 bases, leaving 3 bases between the germline ends. Looked up from germline, CDR1 is SGHDN and CDR2 is FVKESK. This CDR3 is CASSQATYEQYF. The CDR3 DNA reads TGTGCCAGCAGCCAAGCCACCTACGAGCAGTACTTC. Together with reference TRBV14 and TRBJ2-7, the CDR3 gives the full variable domain: EAGVTQFPSHSVIEKGQTVTLRCDPISGHDNLYWYRRVMGKEIKFLLHFVKESKQDESGMPNNRFLAERTGGTYSTLKVQPAELEDSGVYFCASSQATYEQYFGPGTRLTVT.

This sequence joins TRBV7-8 and TRBJ2-3; no definite D call. The V end was cut by 1 base, the J end by 8 bases, with 13 bases between. Germline CDR1 reads SGHVS; CDR2 reads FQNEAQ. This CDR3 is 14 amino acids long. The DNA of the CDR3 is TGTGCCAGCAGCTTAGTTATTAGCTCGGTTACGCAGTATTTT. Protein sequence: CASSLVISSVTQYF.

In the case of this clone: Other DNA sequences in the same sample also yield this CDR3. This chain links TRBV7-9 with TRBJ2-3; 7 positions agree with TRBD2. V trimming: 2 bases; J trimming: 0 bases; junction bases outside the gene matches: 2. This CDR3 is built from 15 residues. The germline CDR1 and CDR2 sequences are SEHNR and FQNEAQ (reference sequence). This CDR3 is CASSLLGGSTDTQYF. The CDR3 bases are TGTGCCAGCAGCTTACTGGGGGGGAGCACAGATACGCAGTATTTT.

V gene TRBV7-9 combines with J gene TRBJ1-4; D is possibly TRBD1 (5 bases). The CDR3 contains 16 residues. V was clipped by 4 bases and J by 3 bases, with 15 bases between them. Germline CDR1 is SEHNR and CDR2 is FQNEAQ (reference sequence). CDR3: CASSSGEVPANEKLFF. The CDR3, as DNA: TGTGCCAGCAGCTCGGGGGAGGTCCCGGCTAATGAAAAACTGTTTTTT.

V is TRBV19 and J is TRBJ1-1; D perhaps matches TRBD1 (5 bases). Germline CDR1 and CDR2: LNHDA and SQIVND (reference sequence). CDR3 length: 14 amino acids. V lost 6 bases to trimming and J lost 0 bases, with 11 bases between them. CDR3 sequence (DNA): TGTGCCAGTAGGGGACTGGGAATGAACACTGAAGCTTTCTTT. Its protein product is CASRGLGMNTEAFF.

This clone has only a few counts. This chain uses TRBV14 with TRBJ1-6; tentatively, D is TRBD1 (6 bases). The CDR3 spans 16 residues. The germline CDR1 and CDR2 sequences are SGHDN and FVKESK. Trimming pared 1 base from V and 7 bases from J, leaving 14 bases between. The CDR3 here is CASSQAGGRANSPLHF. CDR3 nucleotide sequence: TGTGCCAGCAGCCAAGCGGGGGGCCGGGCCAATTCACCCCTCCACTTT.

This rearrangement joins TRBV29-1 to TRBJ1-1; no firm D call. CDR3 length: 13 amino acids. The V end was cut by 8 bases, the J end by 4 bases, with 17 bases between. CDR1 SQVTM and CDR2 ANQGSEA come from the germline V gene. The CDR3 DNA follows: TGCAGCTCCAAGCCCTTATTTCGCACTGAAGCTTTCTTT. This encodes CSSKPLFRTEAFF.

The CDR3 bases are TGTGCCAGCAGTTCCTCCCCGCGAGGGGGCCTTTACAATGAGCAGTTCTTC. Its protein is CASSSSPRGGLYNEQFF. The gene calls are TRBV27 and TRBJ2-1, with 7 bases aligning to TRBD1. Germline-derived CDR1 and CDR2 are MNHEY and SMNVEV (reference sequence). Unmatched junction bases numbered 13, after V lost 4 bases and J lost 4 bases. The CDR3 spans 17 residues.

The chain links TRBV9 to TRBJ2-3; 7 bases line up with TRBD2. The CDR3 totals 15 residues. Trimming at V came to 3 bases and at J to 1 base, leaving 5 bases not matched to a gene. The germline V gene encodes CDR1 SGDLS and CDR2 YYNGEE. The CDR3 DNA is TGTGCCAGCAGCGCACTAGCGTGGGGCACAGATACGCAGTATTTT. Protein: CASSALAWGTDTQYF.

This clone is a singleton in its sample. V gene TRBV25-1 combines with J gene TRBJ1-1; 10 bases fit TRBD1. The CDR3 totals 14 residues. Germline lookup yields CDR1 MGHDK and CDR2 SYGVNS. With 5 bases clipped from V and 3 bases from J, the junction kept 3 bases outside the gene matches. The CDR3 loop is CASSKDRGYTEAFF. CDR3 nucleotide sequence: TGTGCCAGCAGTAAGGACAGGGGGTACACTGAAGCTTTCTTT.

The chain employs TRBV5-1 and TRBJ1-2, with D uncertain. Trimming shortened V by 3 bases and J by 8 bases, and 20 bases separated the two germline ends. CDR1 and CDR2 from the germline V gene are SGHRS and YFSETQ. The CDR3 extends over 15 amino acids. The CDR3 bases are TGCGCCAGCAGCTCCGGTAGGGCTATCGCGGGGGGCTACACCTTC. Protein product: CASSSGRAIAGGYTF.

Only a few counts were recorded for this clone. The V gene is TRBV28, the J gene TRBJ1-3; D is uncertain. V was shortened by 3 bases and J by 0 bases, with 12 bases between the two germline ends. The CDR3 length is 16 residues. Germline values: CDR1 MDHEN, CDR2 SYDVKM. Written as DNA, the CDR3 is TGTGCCAGCAGTTTCCGAGGAGGGTTCTCTGGAAACACCATATATTTT. Its translation is CASSFRGGFSGNTIYF.

A note on this clone: An end of the junction differs from the germline gene, which may be a read error. The chain has TRBV5-1 and TRBJ2-7, with D possibly TRBD1 on 5 matching bases. The CDR3 totals 17 residues. Germline V gene data show CDR1 as SGHRS and CDR2 as YFSETQ. The CDR3 reads CASSSTVTSGYSNEQYF. Here the CDR3 DNA reads TGCGCCAGCAGCTCCACCGTAACTTCAGGGTACTCCAACGAGCAGTACTTC.

This clone is a singleton in its sample. The chain recombines TRBV27 with TRBJ2-5, with D perhaps matching TRBD2 (6 bases). Deletions cut 2 bases from V and 2 bases from J, with 15 bases between. Germline-derived CDR1 and CDR2 are MNHEY and SMNVEV (reference sequence). The CDR3 covers 16 residues. Written as DNA, the CDR3 is TGTGCCAGCAGTTTAAGGCGGGGTTTGAGACAAGAGACCCAGTACTTC. Translated: CASSLRRGLRQETQYF.

The V gene is TRBV7-8, the J gene TRBJ2-7, with 7 bases fitting TRBD2. CDR3 length: 13 amino acids. After removal of 4 bases from V and 2 bases from J, the junction contained 2 bases not matched to a gene. Germline V gives CDR1 SGHVS, CDR2 FQNEAQ. CDR3 loop: CASSWGGTYEQYF. Here the CDR3 DNA reads TGTGCCAGCAGCTGGGGGGGAACCTACGAGCAGTACTTC.

This clone was counted only a few times. The rearrangement links TRBV14 to TRBJ2-7, with D perhaps matching TRBD1 (6 bases). V lost 4 bases, J lost 4 bases, and 14 bases lay in between. The CDR3 consists of 14 residues. Germline V gene sequence: CDR1 SGHDN, CDR2 FVKESK. The DNA of the CDR3 is TGTGCCAGCAGCCTTAGGACAAGGGGGTACGAGCAGTACTTC. This encodes CASSLRTRGYEQYF.

CDR3 in amino acids: CASSLQGVANYGYTF. For the CDR3, the DNA is TGTGCCAGCAGCCTACAGGGAGTGGCTAACTATGGCTACACCTTC. The chain uses TRBV5-4 and TRBJ1-2, with D perhaps matching TRBD1 (6 bases). CDR3 length equals 15 residues. Germline V CDR1 and CDR2: SGHNT, YYREEE (reference sequence). V was cut by 4 bases and J by 0 bases, with 13 bases left in between.

This clone appeared a few times. This chain uses TRBV4-1 with TRBJ1-2; 7 positions match TRBD1. This CDR3 has 12 amino acids. V gave up 3 bases and J gave up 7 bases; unmatched junction bases: 2. Germline CDR1 reads MGHRA; CDR2 reads YSYEKL. The CDR3 region is CASSQTGFGYTF. The CDR3 DNA is TGCGCCAGCAGCCAGACAGGGTTTGGCTACACCTTC.

V and J are TRBV29-1 and TRBJ2-1; 12 bases agree with TRBD2. V shed 0 bases, J shed 3 bases, and the junction held 9 bases outside the gene matches. The CDR3 is made up of 18 amino acids. Germline CDR1 reads SQVTM; CDR2 reads ANQGSEA. For the CDR3, the DNA is TGCAGCGTTGAAGATGCTAAGACTAGCGGGGGACACTACAATGAGCAGTTCTTC. Translated: CSVEDAKTSGGHYNEQFF.

The gene calls are TRBV28 and TRBJ2-7; TRBD1 aligns across 11 bases. Germline V gene sequence: CDR1 MDHEN, CDR2 SYDVKM. The CDR3 runs to 15 residues. Trimming removed 5 bases from V and 2 bases from J; junction bases left unmatched: 5. In DNA form, the CDR3 reads TGTGCCAGCAGTGGACCGGGACAGGGGGCCTACGAGCAGTACTTC. Its translation is CASSGPGQGAYEQYF.

The genes are TRBV4-1 and TRBJ1-1; TRBD1 is a possible D gene (5 bases). The V end was cut by 1 base, the J end by 2 bases, with 11 bases between. From germline, CDR1 is MGHRA and CDR2 YSYEKL. The CDR3 has 15 residues. The CDR3 spells CASSQGRQSNTEAFF. Here the CDR3 DNA reads TGCGCCAGCAGCCAAGGTCGACAGTCAAACACTGAAGCTTTCTTT.

The chain is built from TRBV7-9 and TRBJ1-2; the D is unclear. The V end was cut by 1 base, the J end by 5 bases, with 17 bases between. From germline, CDR1 is SEHNR and CDR2 FQNEAQ (reference sequence). This CDR3 contains 16 residues. CDR3 sequence reads: CASSLDGEPPPYGYTF. CDR3 bases: TGTGCCAGCAGCTTAGACGGGGAACCCCCTCCTTATGGCTACACCTTC.

The chain is built from TRBV5-1 and TRBJ2-4; unclear D gene. V was shortened by 5 bases and J by 0 bases, with 12 bases between the two germline ends. This CDR3 is 15 amino acids long. Germline V gene data show CDR1 as SGHRS and CDR2 as YFSETQ. The CDR3: CASRVEPLAKNIQYF. CDR3 DNA: TGCGCCAGCAGGGTGGAGCCCCTAGCCAAAAACATTCAGTACTTC.

The genes are TRBV9 and TRBJ2-1; D is perhaps TRBD1 (5 bases). Germline lookup yields CDR1 SGDLS and CDR2 YYNGEE. The CDR3 totals 14 residues. V was cut by 0 bases and J by 4 bases, with 8 bases left in between. The CDR3 is CASSVVDRYNEQFF. For the CDR3, the DNA is TGTGCCAGCAGCGTAGTCGACAGATACAATGAGCAGTTCTTC.

This chain links TRBV9 with TRBJ1-2; D is possibly TRBD1 (6 bases). The CDR3 has 14 amino acids. Trimming took off 2 bases at V and 2 bases at J, with 10 bases between the two ends. Germline V gene lookup returns CDR1 SGDLS and CDR2 YYNGEE. CDR3 loop: CASSVAGANYGYTF. CDR3 nucleotide sequence: TGTGCCAGCAGCGTCGCGGGGGCGAACTATGGCTACACCTTC.

This chain joins TRBV9 and TRBJ2-1, with 7 bases identical to TRBD2. Germline CDR1 is SGDLS and CDR2 is YYNGEE. J gave up 4 bases and V 0 bases, and 7 bases lay outside the gene matches. CDR3 length equals 16 residues. CDR3 in amino acids: CASSVGIAAGYNEQFF. For the CDR3, the DNA is TGTGCCAGCAGCGTAGGGATAGCAGCGGGATACAATGAGCAGTTCTTC.

V and J are TRBV30 and TRBJ1-1; possibly TRBD1 for D (6 bases). The CDR3 loop spans 15 amino acids. In germline, CDR1 is GTSNPN, CDR2 SVGIG (reference sequence). V lost 3 bases to trimming and J lost 1 base, with 15 bases between them. The CDR3 region has the DNA TGTGCCTGGAGAATCGGGCAGGGGTCGAACACTGAAGCTTTCTTT. Encoded protein: CAWRIGQGSNTEAFF.

The rearrangement links TRBV7-2 to TRBJ2-2; TRBD2 aligns across 9 bases. This CDR3 is built from 18 residues. Per the germline V gene, CDR1 is SGHTA and CDR2 is FQGNSA. With 2 bases clipped from V and 2 bases from J, the junction kept 9 bases outside the gene matches. As DNA, the CDR3 is TGTGCCAGCAGCTTAATAGTCTTGACTAGCGGAAACACCGGGGAGCTGTTTTTT. Translation gives CASSLIVLTSGNTGELFF.

V gene TRBV6-1 combines with J gene TRBJ1-2; 7 bases agree with TRBD1. The CDR3 loop spans 13 amino acids. Germline V gene lookup returns CDR1 MNHNS and CDR2 SASEGT. The trim removed 6 bases at V and 3 bases at J, leaving 4 bases unmatched. The CDR3 loop reads CASRPGGDYGYTF. In DNA form, the CDR3 reads TGTGCCAGCAGGCCAGGGGGAGACTATGGCTACACCTTC.